This T cell receptor beta chain appears in the sequencing data of a study of T cells after yellow fever vaccination. The CDR3 extends over 13 amino acids. V was cut by 1 base and J by 8 bases, with 9 bases left in between. Germline V gene sequence: CDR1 SGHVS, CDR2 FNYEAQ. A universal primer site and UMIs were added as TCR cDNA was made by 5'RACE template switching. TCRdb reanalysed the 5' RACE reads using MiXCR and keeps one entry per CDR3 protein. The sample yields 300,000 to 450,000 distinct CDR3 sequences, roughly 8.6% seen once. The clonotype comes from a man aged 18 to 30 who received the YFV17D yellow fever vaccine. This sequence joins TRBV7-6 and TRBJ2-1; D not certain. This material consisted of PBMCs, taken 35 to 50 days after the first yellow fever vaccination. DNA for the CDR3: TGTGCCAGCAGCTTAGTCGAGTTCCATGAGCAGTTCTTC. Residues: CASSLVEFHEQFF.